Ten or more counts support the clone carrying this T cell receptor beta chain. Antigen unknown. The CDR3 consists of 12 residues. Trimming cost V 2 bases and J 8 bases, with 9 bases left between them. This sample is part of a study of blood T cells in healthy people across ages. Primed by a sample-barcoded 5' primer and a J-beta primer mix, a second PCR proceeded for about 7 to 12 cycles. A template-switch adaptor with 12 random nucleotides tagged each cDNA molecule. TCRdb reprocessed the 5' RACE reads via MiXCR and lists one record per CDR3 protein. Of about 1.7 million distinct CDR3 sequences in the sample, roughly 28% were seen once. With each sample, at least 6 micrograms of total RNA were extracted. Study-wide findings and caveats: Researchers deemed the diversity estimates from one million T cells underestimates. It was not possible, with unsorted PBMCs, to conclusively compare naive and antigen-experienced cells.

This sequence joins TRBV12-3 or TRBV12-4 and TRBJ1-2; D not certain. The clonotype comes from a woman under 40 in good health. The source material was blood. CDR3 residues: CASSLNSGGYTF. The CDR3 DNA reads as TGTGCCAGCAGTTTAAACTCTGGCGGCTACACCTTC.